This entry concerns a single T cell receptor (beta chain). Its target is unknown. CDR3 length: 13 amino acids. CDR1 LGHDT and CDR2 YNNKEL come from the germline V gene (reference sequence). Trimming cost V 3 bases and J 4 bases, with 9 bases left between them. The data belong to a study of early T cells in non-severe SARS-CoV-2 infection. Overall study context: Sequenced bulk RNA came from whole blood that was unsorted, and chains were unpaired.

Study conclusions and caveats: Clonotype matching in VDJdb favored anti-spike CD8 responses and did not capture private and CD4 specificities.

The TCR library protocol was used to attach unique molecular identifiers. These identifiers were attached to individual cDNA molecules. TCRdb reprocessed the 5' RACE reads with MiXCR, giving one entry per CDR3 protein. This sample carries tens of thousands of distinct CDR3 sequences, 9.9% of them seen once, and the ten largest clones take 12%. The clonotype originates from an adult who was a healthcare worker with PCR-confirmed SARS-CoV-2 infection or an uninfected control (not recorded which). Sequencing was carried out using whole blood. The rearrangement joins TRBV3-1 to TRBJ1-1; D is ambiguous. The CDR3 loop is CASSQGSRTEAFF. CDR3 nucleotides: TGTGCCAGCAGCCAGGGTTCTCGCACTGAAGCTTTCTTT.